These T cell receptor beta chains were read from a single sample in a study of blood T cell repertoires in COVID-19. Sequenced by immunoSEQ multiplex PCR; TCRdb stores in-frame clones only, minus some. The repertoire holds a few hundred thousand clones, with roughly 88% as singletons. The sample was peripheral blood. The receptors come from a man older than 75 with acute or convalescent COVID-19. Each CDR3 is given with its conserved first and last residue. D genes are given only for firm matches. The size entry is marked missing in some rows and otherwise reads once, few, many or a size class.

V,size,J,D,CDR3,DNA
TRBV3-1/TRBV3-2,NA,TRBJ2-1,TRBD1,CASSQAPTGVKNEQFF,TGTGCCAGCAGCCAAGCCCCGACAGGGGTAAAGAATGAGCAGTTCTTC
TRBV5-6,NA,TRBJ2-5,TRBD1,CASSRTTGSKETQYF,TGTGCCAGCAGCCGGACGACAGGGAGTAAAGAGACCCAGTACTTC
TRBV6-5,NA,TRBJ2-5,TRBD1,CASREDRLRGETQYF,TGTGCCAGCAGGGAGGACAGGCTTCGTGGGGAGACCCAGTACTTC
TRBV19,NA,TRBJ1-3,NA,CASSPGTISGNTIYF,TGTGCCAGTAGTCCTGGGACAATCTCTGGAAACACCATATATTTT
TRBV2,NA,TRBJ1-1,NA,CASNPALGGNTEAFF,TGTGCCAGCAATCCCGCGCTAGGTGGGAACACTGAAGCTTTCTTT
TRBV5-6,once,TRBJ1-1,TRBD1,CASSWDRSTEAFF,TGTGCCAGCAGCTGGGACAGATCCACTGAAGCTTTCTTT
TRBV12-3/TRBV12-4,NA,TRBJ1-1,NA,CASSAGERTEAFF,TGTGCCAGCAGCGCAGGGGAGAGGACTGAAGCTTTCTTT
TRBV20-1,NA,TRBJ2-1,NA,CGAQGYNEQFF,TGCGGGGCCCAGGGGTACAATGAGCAGTTCTTC
TRBV18,NA,TRBJ1-1,NA,CASSPTEFEAFF,TGTGCCAGCTCACCTACTGAATTTGAAGCTTTCTTT
TRBV7-8,few,TRBJ1-4,TRBD1,CASSPQTGQGSEKLFF,TGTGCCAGCAGCCCTCAGACGGGACAGGGGTCTGAAAAACTGTTTTTT
TRBV4-3,NA,TRBJ1-2,NA,CASSYRVADGYTF,TGCGCCAGCAGCTACAGGGTAGCCGATGGCTACACCTTC
TRBV5-6,NA,TRBJ2-7,TRBD1,CASSLRQGRYEQYF,TGTGCCAGCAGCTTGAGACAGGGGAGGTACGAGCAGTACTTC
TRBV19,NA,TRBJ2-1,TRBD2,CAAGGDEQFF,TGTGCAGCGGGAGGCGATGAGCAGTTCTTC
TRBV5-8,few,TRBJ1-6,NA,CASSPIILQNSPLHF,TGTGCCAGCAGCCCGATTATCCTGCAGAATTCACCCCTCCACTTT
TRBV19,NA,TRBJ1-6,NA,CASKEAGNNSPLHF,TGTGCCAGTAAAGAGGCAGGGAATAATTCACCCCTCCACTTT
TRBV28,once,TRBJ1-5,NA,CASSGSLQGYQPQHF,TGTGCCAGCAGTGGTTCCCTCCAGGGGTATCAGCCCCAGCATTTT
TRBV6-5,NA,TRBJ2-7,TRBD1,CASSYPTGGASYEQYF,TGTGCCAGCAGTTACCCCACAGGGGGCGCCTCCTACGAGCAGTACTTC
TRBV4-1,NA,TRBJ2-7,NA,CASSQEPGQGTEQYF,TGCGCCAGCAGCCAAGAACCAGGGCAGGGGACCGAGCAGTACTTC
TRBV10-3,NA,TRBJ2-7,NA,CAISAPAVYEQYF,TGTGCCATCAGTGCCCCAGCGGTCTACGAGCAGTACTTC
TRBV29-1,NA,TRBJ1-3,NA,CSVEVGSTRDTIYF,TGCAGCGTTGAAGTCGGGAGTACTAGAGACACCATATATTTT
TRBV9,NA,TRBJ2-3,TRBD2,CASRRTAGGSTDTQYF,TGTGCCAGCAGGAGGACCGCGGGAGGGAGCACAGATACGCAGTATTTT
TRBV6-5,NA,TRBJ1-5,NA,CASLDISNQPQHF,TGTGCCAGCCTCGACATTAGCAATCAGCCCCAGCATTTT
TRBV20-1,NA,TRBJ2-2,NA,CSASTENTGELFF,TGCAGTGCTAGTACAGAAAACACCGGGGAGCTGTTTTTT
TRBV29-1,NA,TRBJ2-5,TRBD1,CSVPLRGSQETQYF,TGCAGCGTCCCCCTCAGGGGGAGCCAAGAGACCCAGTACTTC
TRBV7-3,NA,TRBJ2-2,NA,CASSFGGTGELFF,TGTGCCAGCAGCTTTGGCGGCACCGGGGAGCTGTTTTTT
TRBV27,NA,TRBJ1-6,NA,CASGLSYNSPLHF,TGTGCCAGCGGCCTCTCCTATAATTCACCCCTCCACTTT
TRBV19,NA,TRBJ2-7,NA,CASSRAGASYEQYF,TGTGCCAGTAGTAGGGCGGGGGCTTCCTACGAGCAGTACTTC
TRBV6-5,NA,TRBJ2-3,NA,CASSYGQDNTDTQYF,TGTGCCAGCAGTTACGGGCAGGACAACACAGATACGCAGTATTTT
TRBV9,NA,TRBJ1-6,TRBD1,CASSVGQGLSPLHF,TGTGCCAGCAGCGTAGGACAGGGATTGTCACCCCTCCACTTT
TRBV27,once,TRBJ2-7,NA,CASSLGLPQYYEQYF,TGTGCCAGCAGTCTGGGGCTCCCCCAATACTACGAGCAGTACTTC
TRBV19,NA,TRBJ2-2,TRBD2,CASRLAPNTGELFF,TGTGCCAGCCGACTAGCGCCGAACACCGGGGAGCTGTTTTTT
TRBV9,NA,TRBJ1-1,TRBD1,CASSVGDRREGNTEAFF,TGTGCCAGCAGCGTAGGGGACAGGAGGGAAGGGAACACTGAAGCTTTCTTT
TRBV24-1,once,TRBJ2-1,NA,CATSLPAYNEQFF,TGTGCCACCAGTTTACCAGCCTACAATGAGCAGTTCTTC
TRBV11-2,NA,TRBJ2-7,NA,CASSLASGAYEQYF,TGTGCCAGCAGCTTAGCTTCCGGGGCCTACGAGCAGTACTTC
TRBV28,NA,TRBJ2-5,NA,CASSPPGGEWRTETQYF,TGTGCCAGCAGCCCCCCCGGAGGGGAGTGGAGGACGGAGACCCAGTACTTC
TRBV5-4,NA,TRBJ2-3,TRBD2,CASSVGTSGGRGTDTQYF,TGTGCCAGCAGCGTCGGGACTAGCGGAGGTCGTGGCACAGATACGCAGTATTTT
TRBV7-9,NA,TRBJ1-4,NA,CASSQDTTLLKLFF,TGTGCCAGCAGTCAGGACACCACCCTCCTCAAACTGTTTTTT
TRBV27,NA,TRBJ1-1,NA,CASTRGDLNTEAFF,TGTGCCAGCACTCGGGGGGATTTGAACACTGAAGCTTTCTTT
TRBV5-1,NA,TRBJ1-6,NA,CASSQILGGDNSPLHF,TGCGCCAGCAGCCAGATACTGGGGGGGGACAATTCACCCCTCCACTTT
TRBV5-8,NA,TRBJ2-1,TRBD2,CASSKGLAGVHNEQFF,TGTGCCAGCAGCAAGGGACTAGCGGGAGTGCACAATGAGCAGTTCTTC
TRBV5-4,NA,TRBJ2-7,NA,CASSWRRNPYEQYF,TGTGCCAGCAGCTGGAGACGGAACCCCTACGAGCAGTACTTC
TRBV5-4,NA,TRBJ2-1,NA,CASSLAVGGNEQFF,TGTGCCAGCAGCTTGGCGGTCGGGGGCAATGAGCAGTTCTTC
TRBV7-8,once,TRBJ1-5,NA,CASSYAGGAGNQPQHF,TGTGCCAGCAGCTACGCGGGGGGGGCGGGCAATCAGCCCCAGCATTTT
TRBV19,NA,TRBJ1-2,NA,CASSIDRTNYGYTF,TGTGCCAGTAGTATCGACAGAACAAACTATGGCTACACCTTC
TRBV24-1,NA,TRBJ1-1,NA,CATSDLGAGVTNTEAFF,TGTGCCACCAGTGATTTAGGGGCAGGGGTTACAAACACTGAAGCTTTCTTT
TRBV28,NA,TRBJ1-6,NA,CASSLLNSPLHF,TGTGCCAGCAGTTTACTGAATTCACCCCTCCACTTT
TRBV7-6,NA,TRBJ1-1,NA,CASSLAEGAEAFF,TGTGCCAGCAGCTTAGCAGAGGGGGCTGAAGCTTTCTTT
TRBV6-1,NA,TRBJ2-1,TRBD1,CASSEPDGDRGLAEQFF,TGTGCCAGCAGTGAACCAGACGGGGACAGGGGGCTCGCTGAGCAGTTCTTC
TRBV11-2,NA,TRBJ1-2,NA,CASSLDGNYGYTF,TGTGCCAGCAGCTTAGACGGGAACTATGGCTACACCTTC
TRBV27,NA,TRBJ2-7,TRBD2,CASSPPGLGSYEQYF,TGTGCCAGCAGTCCGCCGGGACTAGGATCCTACGAGCAGTACTTC
TRBV19,NA,TRBJ2-2,NA,CASSIPQGMVGELFF,TGTGCCAGTAGTATCCCCCAGGGAATGGTCGGGGAGCTGTTTTTT
TRBV28,NA,TRBJ1-5,NA,CASSYTSGSGGNNQPQHF,TGTGCCAGCTCTTATACATCGGGGTCCGGGGGGAACAATCAGCCCCAGCATTTT
TRBV7-2,NA,TRBJ1-2,NA,CASSLDTNGYTF,TGTGCCAGCAGCTTAGACACCAATGGCTACACCTTC
TRBV12-3/TRBV12-4,once,TRBJ2-1,NA,CASGGTHGNEQFF,TGTGCCAGCGGGGGGACCCATGGCAATGAGCAGTTCTTC
TRBV9,NA,TRBJ1-2,NA,CASSVDLVNYGYTF,TGTGCCAGCAGCGTAGATCTTGTAAACTATGGCTACACCTTC
TRBV7-8,NA,TRBJ1-5,TRBD1,CASSLGNRGYSNQPQHF,TGTGCCAGCAGCTTAGGTAACAGGGGGTATAGCAATCAGCCCCAGCATTTT
TRBV3-1/TRBV3-2,NA,TRBJ1-5,TRBD1,CASSQGQGGGQPQHF,TGTGCCAGCAGCCAAGGACAGGGGGGAGGACAGCCCCAGCATTTT